This T cell receptor beta chain derives from a study of T cell clones after liver transplantation. Alloreactive TCRbeta sequences came from sequencing proliferating CFSE-low cells in the MLR. Notes on this clone: Its antigen is unknown.

Measured with immunoSEQ multiplex PCR; TCRdb has only the in-frame clones, and not every one. In the table there are around 4,900 clones, about two fifths of which are singletons. Sequenced input: CD4+ T cells from cultured PBMCs. This sequence was found in a human patient who received a liver transplant. A share of the T cells may be of graft donor origin.

The CDR3 DNA reads TGTGCCAGCAGGGGACCAATCTACGAGCAGTACTTC. This gives the protein CASRGPIYEQYF. The rearrangement joins TRBV27 to TRBJ2-7, with D perhaps assigned TRBD1 or TRBD2 (5 bases each). The CDR3 contains 12 residues. V was shortened by 6 bases and J by 3 bases, with 9 bases between the two germline ends. Germline CDR1 is MNHEY and CDR2 is SMNVEV (reference sequence).